The 22 T cell receptor beta chains below all came from one sample that was sequenced in a study of blood T cell repertoires in COVID-19. This table comes from immunoSEQ multiplex PCR, and its TCRdb copy is limited to in-frame clones, with some not included. The sample includes 200,000 to 300,000 clones, approximately 87% seen only once; the top ten take 5.5% to 8%. The sequencing input was peripheral blood. Receptor source: a man aged 55 to 70 with acute or convalescent COVID-19.

V usage is TRBV29-1 and J usage is TRBJ1-1; TRBD1 might be the D (5 bases). The CDR3 totals 14 residues. V was cut by 3 bases and J by 4 bases, with 15 bases left in between. Germline V lookup: CDR1 SQVTM, CDR2 ANQGSEA. The CDR3 bases are TGCAGCGTTGACCCTACGGGCCAGGGCACTGAAGCTTTCTTT. The encoded protein is CSVDPTGQGTEAFF.

The CDR3 region is CASSQAPGDTQYF. Here the CDR3 DNA reads TGCGCCAGCAGCCAAGCCCCGGGGGATACGCAGTATTTT. This chain connects TRBV4-1 to TRBJ2-3, with a possible D match to TRBD2 (5 bases). The CDR3 loop spans 13 amino acids. V lost 1 base and J 6 bases, leaving 8 bases between the germline ends. Germline CDR1 reads MGHRA; CDR2 reads YSYEKL.

This chain connects TRBV7-8 to TRBJ2-3, with 7 positions matching TRBD1. This CDR3 has 16 residues. The V and J ends lost 1 base and 3 bases, in that order; junction bases with no gene match: 7. Germline CDR1 and CDR2: SGHVS and FQNEAQ. DNA of the CDR3: TGTGCCAGCAGCTTAGTGACAGGGTTTGATACAGATACGCAGTATTTT. Amino acid sequence: CASSLVTGFDTDTQYF.

V and J are TRBV7-2 and TRBJ2-7, with TRBD2 as a possible D gene (7 bases). Germline loops: CDR1 SGHTA, CDR2 FQGNSA. CDR3 length: 15 residues. The V gene lost 5 bases and the J gene lost 3 bases, with 17 bases spanning the gap. CDR3 loop: CASSKGRGGGYEQYF. The CDR3 region has the DNA TGTGCCAGCAGCAAAGGGCGGGGAGGGGGCTACGAGCAGTACTTC. Supplemented by reference TRBV7-2 and TRBJ2-7, the full variable domain reads GAGVSQSPSNKVTEKGKDVELRCDPISGHTALYWYRQSLGQGLEFLIYFQGNSAPDKSGLPSDRFSAERTGGSVSTLTIQRTQQEDSAVYLCASSKGRGGGYEQYFGPGTRLTVT.

The chain employs TRBV6-5 and TRBJ2-7, with D possibly TRBD2 on 7 matching bases. This CDR3 spans 16 amino acids. Deletions cut 2 bases from V and 1 base from J, with 15 bases between. Germline CDR1 MNHEY, CDR2 SVGAGI. CDR3 DNA sequence: TGTGCCAGCAGTTACGCCCCGGGGGGCTCGTCCTACGAGCAGTACTTC. Its protein product is CASSYAPGGSSYEQYF.

The chain carries TRBV19 and TRBJ2-3; 7 nucleotides align to TRBD2. From germline, CDR1 is LNHDA and CDR2 SQIVND (reference sequence). The CDR3 has 15 amino acids. V gave up 1 base and J gave up 5 bases; unmatched junction bases: 6. This CDR3 reads CASSIGGGTGDTQYF. The CDR3 DNA reads as TGTGCCAGTAGTATAGGGGGGGGAACGGGAGATACGCAGTATTTT.

This chain links TRBV6-5 with TRBJ1-6; no definite D call. V was clipped by 4 bases and J by 0 bases, with 10 bases between them. The CDR3 sequence is 16 residues long. Germline V gene data show CDR1 as MNHEY and CDR2 as SVGAGI. In DNA form, the CDR3 reads TGTGCCAGCAGTTCGCCCTTCGGCTCCTATAATTCACCCCTCCACTTT. Its translation is CASSSPFGSYNSPLHF.

J is TRBJ2-3 and V is TRBV5-1; 8 nucleotides line up with TRBD2. Looked up from germline, CDR1 is SGHRS and CDR2 is YFSETQ. The CDR3 has 16 residues. V shed 4 bases and J 4 bases; nucleotides not matched to a gene: 11. The CDR3 DNA follows: TGCGCCAGCAGCAAAGATTCGGGACTAGTACCAGATACGCAGTATTTT. Its protein product is CASSKDSGLVPDTQYF.

This chain uses TRBV28 with TRBJ1-1; possibly TRBD1 for D (5 bases). The CDR3 length is 10 residues. Trimming shortened V by 6 bases and J by 10 bases, and 9 bases separated the two germline ends. Germline CDR1 MDHEN, CDR2 SYDVKM. The CDR3 DNA follows: TGTGCCAGCAGGCAGGGAACAGCTTTCTTT. Translated: CASRQGTAFF.

The rearrangement links TRBV30 to TRBJ1-1; 8 positions match TRBD1. The germline V gene has CDR1 GTSNPN and CDR2 SVGIG (reference sequence). The CDR3 extends over 12 amino acids. Trimming took 2 bases from V and 12 from J; bases not matched to a gene: 8. CDR3 bases: TGTGCCTGGAGTCAGAACAGGGGGAAGTCTTTCTTT. Protein product: CAWSQNRGKSFF.

This clone was seen a single time. The gene calls are TRBV10-3 and TRBJ2-7, with 7 bases lining up with TRBD2. CDR3 length: 13 amino acids. The V gene end was trimmed by 6 bases and the J gene end by 7 bases; junction bases not matched to a gene: 9. Germline loops: CDR1 ENHRY, CDR2 SYGVKD. For the CDR3, the DNA is TGTGCCATCAGAGGGATTGCGGGAGAGGAGCAGTACTTC. It translates to CAIRGIAGEEQYF.

The chain recombines TRBV3-1 (or the pseudogene TRBV3-2) with TRBJ2-7; D might be TRBD1 (5 bases). V gave up 6 bases and J gave up 4 bases, with 7 bases separating them. Germline lookup yields CDR1 LGHDT and CDR2 YNNKEL (reference sequence). The length of the CDR3 is 11 residues. CDR3 sequence: CASRKGYEQYF. The CDR3 nucleotides read TGTGCCAGCAGGAAGGGGTACGAGCAGTACTTC.

The V and J genes are TRBV28 and TRBJ1-2, with D possibly TRBD1 on 5 matching bases. The CDR3 totals 14 residues. With 1 base removed from V and 7 bases from J, the gap between germline ends came to 13 bases. Germline V gene sequence: CDR1 MDHEN, CDR2 SYDVKM. CDR3 region: CASSLSTVVGGYTF. The DNA for the CDR3 is TGTGCCAGCAGTTTATCGACAGTGGTGGGTGGCTACACCTTC.

The V gene is TRBV10-3, the J gene TRBJ2-1; 8 positions match TRBD1. Germline V gene data show CDR1 as ENHRY and CDR2 as SYGVKD. Germline trimming cut 6 bases from V and 7 bases from J; bases unmatched to any gene: 5. There are 13 residues in the CDR3. In DNA, the CDR3 is TGTGCCATCAGCTCGGGACAGGAAAATGAGCAGTTCTTC. Amino acid sequence: CAISSGQENEQFF.

The V gene is TRBV30, the J gene TRBJ2-7; 8 bases line up with TRBD1. The CDR3 sequence is 14 residues long. Looked up from germline, CDR1 is GTSNPN and CDR2 is SVGIG (reference sequence). J was trimmed by 0 bases and V by 1 base; bases with no gene match: 2. The CDR3 DNA is TGTGCCTGGAGTGGGGACAGGTACTCCTACGAGCAGTACTTC. Translating gives CAWSGDRYSYEQYF.

V gene TRBV6-1 combines with J gene TRBJ1-2; 11 bases line up with TRBD1. The CDR3 is 16 amino acids. The germline V gene encodes CDR1 MNHNS and CDR2 SASEGT. The V and J ends lost 3 bases and 7 bases, in that order; junction bases with no gene match: 10. The CDR3, as DNA: TGTGCCAGCAGTGAGGGGACAGGGGGTGTGGGAATTGGCTACACCTTC. Translated, it gives CASSEGTGGVGIGYTF.

The chain joins TRBV7-9 to TRBJ2-5; 8 bases are shared with TRBD2. This CDR3 has 16 amino acids. Germline V gene data show CDR1 as SEHNR and CDR2 as FQNEAQ (reference sequence). V was clipped by 3 bases and J by 1 base; unmatched bases: 7. The CDR3 DNA reads as TGTGCCAGCAGCTTCCGTAGCGGGACAATCCAAGAGACCCAGTACTTC. Protein sequence: CASSFRSGTIQETQYF.

The V and J genes are TRBV6-5 and TRBJ2-1; possibly TRBD1 for D (6 bases). With 5 bases removed from V and 9 bases from J, the gap between germline ends came to 14 bases. Germline V gene sequence: CDR1 MNHEY, CDR2 SVGAGI. The CDR3 runs to 13 residues. DNA of the CDR3: TGTGCCAGCAGTATGGGACAAGCCGGTGAGCAGTTCTTC. Translating it yields CASSMGQAGEQFF.

This chain uses TRBV4-3 with TRBJ1-4, with TRBD1 matching 8 bases. The length of the CDR3 is 17 residues. Germline values: CDR1 LGHNA, CDR2 YSLEER. With 4 bases clipped from V and 8 bases from J, the junction kept 15 bases outside the gene matches. The CDR3 loop reads CASSPSGTGRGLEKLFF. CDR3 in DNA: TGCGCCAGCAGCCCTTCAGGGACAGGCCGAGGACTGGAAAAACTGTTTTTT.

The chain is built from TRBV4-1 and TRBJ1-1; TRBD1 agrees at 7 bases. The V and J ends lost 4 bases and 3 bases, in that order; junction bases with no gene match: 8. The length of the CDR3 is 15 residues. CDR1 and CDR2 from the germline V gene are MGHRA and YSYEKL. In DNA, the CDR3 is TGCGCCAGCAGCCTCGTCCGACAGGGAGACACTGAAGCTTTCTTT. Translating gives CASSLVRQGDTEAFF.

The rearrangement links TRBV12-3 or TRBV12-4 to TRBJ2-1; D possibly corresponds to TRBD1 (5 bases). This CDR3 spans 13 amino acids. Trimming removed 5 bases at V and 6 bases at J, with 11 bases between. Written as DNA, the CDR3 is TGTGCCAGCAGTCGTGGGGCTCGCAATGAGCAGTTCTTC. Residues: CASSRGARNEQFF.

The rearrangement uses TRBV4-1 and TRBJ2-7; 8 nucleotides match TRBD2. Germline V CDR1 and CDR2: MGHRA, YSYEKL. The CDR3 runs to 15 residues. J lost 4 bases, V lost 5 bases, and 10 bases had no gene match. This chain's CDR3 is CASSLSSGYVYEQYF. The CDR3 coding sequence is TGCGCCAGCAGCTTATCTAGCGGGTATGTGTACGAGCAGTACTTC.